This TCR beta chain derives from a study of T cell responses to AZD1222 COVID-19 vaccine. Study details: The analysis combined second doses at about 4 or about 12 weeks. Study observations and caveats: Breadth and depth of Spike-specific TCRs rose after two AZD1222 doses. Just a handful of AZD1222 recipients were seropositive at baseline. The sample set comprised mostly white British donors with more females, and clonal diversity was possibly underestimated.

For this clone: The antigen is undetermined.

The assay was immunoSEQ multiplex PCR, and TCRdb's table has in-frame clones only and misses some. The data show tens of thousands of clones, approximately 91% seen once. Material: peripheral blood, obtained on day 0 of AZD1222 vaccination. This sequence originates from an adult in good health.

The CDR3 DNA reads TGTGCCAGCTCACCAAGGGCTAGCGGGGAAGCTCACAATGAGCAGTTCTTC. Its protein product is CASSPRASGEAHNEQFF. The rearrangement joins TRBV18 to TRBJ2-1, with TRBD2 matching over 9 bases. J gave up 5 bases and V 2 bases, and 10 bases lay outside the gene matches. From germline, CDR1 is KGHSH and CDR2 LQKENI. The CDR3 totals 17 residues.